This TCR beta chain was sequenced during a study of blood T cell repertoires in COVID-19. Study-wide context: The study drew acute and convalescent COVID-19 samples from the United States, Italy and Spain. The analysed material was cDNA or gDNA that came from T cells, B-cell-depleted T cells, or PBMCs.

The authors' processing: Counts of nucleated cells, estimated from reference gene primer amplification, were obtained. Using immunoSEQ multiplex PCR, the repertoire was profiled, and TCRdb retains in-frame clones only, with some absent. The V and J calls and clone size are taken from that table; D and trimming were inferred from the DNA. The table lists around 250,000 clones, about nine tenths of them singletons, with over 8% in the top ten. The CDR3 is made up of 13 amino acids. Germline V gene sequence: CDR1 SGHDN, CDR2 FVKESK. With 4 bases removed from V and 4 bases from J, the gap between germline ends came to 10 bases.

The sample taken for sequencing was peripheral blood. The J gene is TRBJ1-1, the V gene TRBV14; D is perhaps TRBD1 (6 bases). The TCR originated in a man aged 35 to 55 with active or convalescent COVID-19. CDR3 sequence: CASSLWTATEAFF. The CDR3 DNA sequence: TGTGCCAGCAGCCTATGGACAGCCACTGAAGCTTTCTTT.